Presented here are 5 T cell receptor beta chains from one specimen sequenced in a study of T cell responses to AZD1222 COVID-19 vaccine. Method: immunoSEQ multiplex PCR; TCRdb's copy keeps in-frame clones and lacks some. Counted here are about 180,000 clones, 88% occurring once; the ten biggest clones make up 20% to 30%. The material sequenced was peripheral blood, taken 28 days after the second AZD1222 dose. These TCRs come from an adult who received the AZD1222 COVID-19 vaccine.

The genes are TRBV27 and TRBJ2-5; 8 nucleotides agree with TRBD1. Unmatched junction bases numbered 6, after V lost 5 bases and J lost 4 bases. This CDR3 has 14 residues. Germline lookup yields CDR1 MNHEY and CDR2 SMNVEV (reference sequence). CDR3 DNA: TGTGCCAGCAGTCGGACAGGGATTGGAGAGACCCAGTACTTC. It codes for CASSRTGIGETQYF.

The gene calls are TRBV19 and TRBJ1-1, with D possibly TRBD1 on 5 matching bases. The CDR3 is 15 amino acids. CDR1 and CDR2 from the germline V gene are LNHDA and SQIVND (reference sequence). The germline V and J ends were trimmed by 5 bases and 5 bases, with 18 bases remaining between them. The CDR3 coding sequence is TGTGCCAGTAGTCAGCCCAGGGTCGGAAGGACTGAAGCTTTCTTT. This encodes CASSQPRVGRTEAFF.

Comments on this clone: Other DNA sequences in this sample translate to the same CDR3. CDR3 nucleotides: TGTGCCAGCAGAGAGCCTGGCACTGGGGAGCTGTTTTTT. As protein: CASREPGTGELFF. The gene calls are TRBV11-2 and TRBJ2-2; D call uncertain. Deletions cut 6 bases from V and 8 bases from J, with 13 bases between. The CDR3 loop spans 13 amino acids. Germline V lookup: CDR1 SGHAT, CDR2 FQNNGV.

This sequence joins TRBV10-3 and TRBJ2-1; TRBD2 is a possible D gene (5 bases). Germline assignment: CDR1 ENHRY and CDR2 SYGVKD. This CDR3 region has 13 residues. V lost 10 bases and J lost 8, with 18 bases in between. This CDR3 is CATSFDKEDEQFF. The CDR3 region has the DNA TGTGCCACCAGCTTTGATAAGGAGGATGAGCAGTTCTTC.

The genes are TRBV6-5 and TRBJ2-7, with 7 nucleotides matching TRBD1. Germline CDR1 MNHEY, CDR2 SVGAGI. The CDR3 sequence is 14 residues long. V lost 6 bases to trimming and J lost 2 bases; unmatched junction nucleotides: 7. The CDR3 sequence: CASSLTGDPYEQYF. CDR3 DNA: TGTGCCAGCAGCCTCACAGGGGATCCCTACGAGCAGTACTTC.